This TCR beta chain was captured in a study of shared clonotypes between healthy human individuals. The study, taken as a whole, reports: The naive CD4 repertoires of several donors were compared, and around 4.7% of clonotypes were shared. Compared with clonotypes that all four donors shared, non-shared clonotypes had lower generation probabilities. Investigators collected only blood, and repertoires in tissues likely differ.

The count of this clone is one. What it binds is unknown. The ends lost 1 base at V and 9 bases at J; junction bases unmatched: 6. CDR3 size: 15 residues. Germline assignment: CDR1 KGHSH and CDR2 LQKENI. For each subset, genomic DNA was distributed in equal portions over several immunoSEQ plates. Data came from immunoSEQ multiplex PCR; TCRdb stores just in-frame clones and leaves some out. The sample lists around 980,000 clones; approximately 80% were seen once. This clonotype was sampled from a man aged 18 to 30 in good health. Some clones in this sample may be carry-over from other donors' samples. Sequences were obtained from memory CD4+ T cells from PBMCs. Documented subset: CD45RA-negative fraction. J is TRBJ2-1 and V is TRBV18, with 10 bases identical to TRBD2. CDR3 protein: CASSPLAGGFGEQFF. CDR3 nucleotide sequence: TGTGCCAGCTCACCACTAGCGGGAGGATTTGGTGAGCAGTTCTTC.